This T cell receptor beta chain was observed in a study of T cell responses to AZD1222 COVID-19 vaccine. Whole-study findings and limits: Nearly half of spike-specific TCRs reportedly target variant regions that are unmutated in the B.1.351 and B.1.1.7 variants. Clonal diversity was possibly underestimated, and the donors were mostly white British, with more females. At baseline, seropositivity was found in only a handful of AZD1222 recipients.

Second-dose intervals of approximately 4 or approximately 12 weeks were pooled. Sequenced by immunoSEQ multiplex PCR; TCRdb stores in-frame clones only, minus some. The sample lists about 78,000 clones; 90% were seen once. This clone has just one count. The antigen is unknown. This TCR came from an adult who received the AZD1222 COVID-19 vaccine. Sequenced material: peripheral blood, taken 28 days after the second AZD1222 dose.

CDR3 bases: TGTGCCAGCAGCTTCTTTGGCAGCTCGGATCAGCCCCAGCATTTT. Translating gives CASSFFGSSDQPQHF. The gene calls are TRBV5-6 and TRBJ1-5, with D unclear. V dropped 2 bases and J dropped 5 bases, with 14 bases sitting between them. The CDR3 extends over 15 amino acids. CDR1 and CDR2 (germline): SGHDT, YYEEEE.